The clone carrying this TCR beta chain was recorded once. The sample originates from a study of OX40 agonist ivuxolimab in advanced cancers. Data came from immunoSEQ multiplex PCR; TCRdb stores just in-frame clones and leaves some out. The repertoire holds 40,000 to 60,000 clones, with around 80% as singletons. The source material was CD4+ or CD8+ T cells sorted from blood, sampled in a trial of the OX40 agonist ivuxolimab. The clonotype originates from an adult with an advanced solid tumor such as melanoma, head and neck, liver or kidney cancer.

The CDR3 bases are TGTGCCAGTAGTACCCTGAGGGACACTCGGGAAAAACTGTTTTTT. Amino acid sequence: CASSTLRDTREKLFF. The chain joins TRBV19 to TRBJ1-4; D perhaps matches TRBD1 (6 bases). Germline CDR1 and CDR2: LNHDA and SQIVND (reference sequence). The V and J ends lost 4 bases and 8 bases respectively, with 17 bases between them. The CDR3 totals 15 residues.